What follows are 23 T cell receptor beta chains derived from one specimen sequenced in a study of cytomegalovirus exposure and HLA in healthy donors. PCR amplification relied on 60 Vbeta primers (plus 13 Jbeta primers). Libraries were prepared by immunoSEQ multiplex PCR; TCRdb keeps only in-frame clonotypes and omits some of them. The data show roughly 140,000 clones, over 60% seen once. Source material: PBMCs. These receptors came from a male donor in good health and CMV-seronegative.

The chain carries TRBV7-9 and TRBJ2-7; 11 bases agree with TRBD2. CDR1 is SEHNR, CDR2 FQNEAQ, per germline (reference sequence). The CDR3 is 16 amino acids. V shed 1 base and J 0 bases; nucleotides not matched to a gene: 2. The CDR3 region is CASSLGLAGSSYEQYF. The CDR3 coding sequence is TGTGCCAGCAGCTTAGGACTAGCGGGGAGCTCCTACGAGCAGTACTTC.

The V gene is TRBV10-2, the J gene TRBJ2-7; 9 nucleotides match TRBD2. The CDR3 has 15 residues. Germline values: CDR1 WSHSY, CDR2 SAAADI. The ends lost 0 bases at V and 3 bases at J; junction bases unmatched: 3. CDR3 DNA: TGCGCCAGCAGTGAGTCTTTAGCGGGAGTCTACGAGCAGTACTTC. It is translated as CASSESLAGVYEQYF.

CDR3 residues: CASSEAAGTGGGYTF. As DNA, the CDR3 is TGTGCCAGCAGTGAAGCGGCGGGGACAGGGGGCGGCTACACCTTC. The V and J genes are TRBV6-1 and TRBJ1-2; TRBD1 aligns across 12 bases. The junction had 4 bases not matched to a gene; V was cut back by 0 bases and J by 8 bases. Germline CDR1 and CDR2: MNHNS and SASEGT. The CDR3 extends over 15 amino acids.

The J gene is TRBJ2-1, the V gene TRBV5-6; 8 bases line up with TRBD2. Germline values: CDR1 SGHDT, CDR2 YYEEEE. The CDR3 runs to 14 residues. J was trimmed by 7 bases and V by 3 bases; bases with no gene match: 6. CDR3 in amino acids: CASSWGTRDNEQFF. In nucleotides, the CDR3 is TGTGCCAGCAGCTGGGGGACTAGGGATAATGAGCAGTTCTTC.

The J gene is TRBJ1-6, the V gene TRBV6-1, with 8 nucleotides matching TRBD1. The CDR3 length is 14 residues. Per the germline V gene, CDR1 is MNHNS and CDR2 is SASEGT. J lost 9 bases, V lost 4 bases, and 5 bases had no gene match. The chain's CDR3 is CASSAMTGVSPLHF. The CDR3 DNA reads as TGTGCCAGCAGTGCGATGACAGGGGTTTCACCCCTCCACTTT.

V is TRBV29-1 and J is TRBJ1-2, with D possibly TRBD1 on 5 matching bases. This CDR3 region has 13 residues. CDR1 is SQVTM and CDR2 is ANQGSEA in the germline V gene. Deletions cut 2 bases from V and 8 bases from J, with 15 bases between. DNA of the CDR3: TGCAGCGTTGAATTGGGTCAGGGCGGAGGCTACACCTTC. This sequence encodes CSVELGQGGGYTF.

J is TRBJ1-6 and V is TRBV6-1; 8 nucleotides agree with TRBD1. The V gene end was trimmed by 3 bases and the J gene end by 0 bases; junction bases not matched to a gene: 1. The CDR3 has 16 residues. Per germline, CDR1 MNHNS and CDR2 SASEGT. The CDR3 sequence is CASSEDRDSYNSPLHF. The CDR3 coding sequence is TGTGCCAGCAGTGAGGACAGGGACTCCTATAATTCACCCCTCCACTTT.

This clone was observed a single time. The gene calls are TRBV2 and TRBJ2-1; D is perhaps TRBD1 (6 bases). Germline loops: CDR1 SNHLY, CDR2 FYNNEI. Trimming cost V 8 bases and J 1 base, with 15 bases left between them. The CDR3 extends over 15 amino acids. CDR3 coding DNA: TGTGCCAGCTTTTCGTCAGGGGTATCCTACAATGAGCAGTTCTTC. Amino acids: CASFSSGVSYNEQFF.

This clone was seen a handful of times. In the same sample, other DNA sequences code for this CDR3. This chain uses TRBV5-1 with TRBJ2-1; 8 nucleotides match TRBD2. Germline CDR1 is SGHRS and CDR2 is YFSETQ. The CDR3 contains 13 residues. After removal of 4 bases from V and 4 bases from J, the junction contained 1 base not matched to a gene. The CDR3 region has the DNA TGCGCCAGCAGCGGGACTAGGTACAATGAGCAGTTCTTC. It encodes CASSGTRYNEQFF.

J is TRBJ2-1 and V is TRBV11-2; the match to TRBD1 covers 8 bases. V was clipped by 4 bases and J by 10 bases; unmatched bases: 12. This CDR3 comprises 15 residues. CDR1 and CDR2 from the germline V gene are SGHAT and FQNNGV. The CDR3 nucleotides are TGTGCCAGCAGCTCTAAGACGGACAGGGCGGGCGAGCAGTTCTTC. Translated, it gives CASSSKTDRAGEQFF.

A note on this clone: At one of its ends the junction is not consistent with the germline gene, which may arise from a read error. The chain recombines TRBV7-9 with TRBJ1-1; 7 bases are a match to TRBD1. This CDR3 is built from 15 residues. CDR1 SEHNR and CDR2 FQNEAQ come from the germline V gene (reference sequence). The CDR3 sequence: CSSSYGTGVNTEAFF. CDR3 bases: TGTTCCAGCAGTTACGGAACAGGGGTGAACACTGAAGCTTTCTTT.

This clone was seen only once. CDR3 sequence: CASSLRGKLAGELFF. The CDR3 DNA sequence: TGTGCCAGCAGCTTAAGAGGGAAGTTGGCCGGGGAGCTGTTTTTT. The chain uses TRBV7-2 and TRBJ2-2; TRBD2 might be the D (5 bases). V lost 2 bases and J lost 6, with 13 bases in between. The CDR3 covers 15 residues. Per the germline V gene, CDR1 is SGHTA and CDR2 is FQGNSA.

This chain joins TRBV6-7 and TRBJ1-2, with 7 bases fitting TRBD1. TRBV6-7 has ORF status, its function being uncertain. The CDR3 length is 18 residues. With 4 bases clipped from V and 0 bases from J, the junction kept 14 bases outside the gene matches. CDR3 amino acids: CASSCTGTEYTTNYGYTF. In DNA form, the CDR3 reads TGTGCCAGCAGTTGTACCGGGACAGAATACACCACTAACTATGGCTACACCTTC.

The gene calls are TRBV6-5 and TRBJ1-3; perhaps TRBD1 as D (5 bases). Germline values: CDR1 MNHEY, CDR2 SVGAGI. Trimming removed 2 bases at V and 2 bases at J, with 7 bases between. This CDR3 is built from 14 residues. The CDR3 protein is CASSYRGTGNTIYF. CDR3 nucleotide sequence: TGTGCCAGCAGTTACAGGGGAACTGGAAACACCATATATTTT.

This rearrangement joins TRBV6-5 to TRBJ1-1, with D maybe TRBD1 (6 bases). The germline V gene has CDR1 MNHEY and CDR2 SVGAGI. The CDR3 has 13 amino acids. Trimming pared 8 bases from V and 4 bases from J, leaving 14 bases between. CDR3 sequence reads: CASRQGLGTEAFF. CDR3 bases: TGTGCCAGCCGCCAGGGGCTGGGCACTGAAGCTTTCTTT.

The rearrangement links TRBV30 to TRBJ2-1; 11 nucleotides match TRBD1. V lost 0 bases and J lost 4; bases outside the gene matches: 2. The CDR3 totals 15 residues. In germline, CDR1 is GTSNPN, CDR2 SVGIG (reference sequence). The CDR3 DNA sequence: TGTGCCTGGAGTGTGGGGACAGGGGGGTACAATGAGCAGTTCTTC. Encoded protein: CAWSVGTGGYNEQFF.

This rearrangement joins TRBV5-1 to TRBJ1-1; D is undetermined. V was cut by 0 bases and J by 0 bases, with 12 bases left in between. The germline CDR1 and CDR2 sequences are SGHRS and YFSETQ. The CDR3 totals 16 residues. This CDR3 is CASSLGFERLNTEAFF. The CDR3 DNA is TGCGCCAGCAGCTTGGGTTTCGAGAGGCTGAACACTGAAGCTTTCTTT.

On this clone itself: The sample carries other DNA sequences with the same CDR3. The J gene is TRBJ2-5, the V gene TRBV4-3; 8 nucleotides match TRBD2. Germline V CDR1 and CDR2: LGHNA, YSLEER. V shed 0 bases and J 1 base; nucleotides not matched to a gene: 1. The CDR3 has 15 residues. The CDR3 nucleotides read TGCGCCAGCAGCCAAGATCGGGGGGGCCAAGAGACCCAGTACTTC. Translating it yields CASSQDRGGQETQYF.

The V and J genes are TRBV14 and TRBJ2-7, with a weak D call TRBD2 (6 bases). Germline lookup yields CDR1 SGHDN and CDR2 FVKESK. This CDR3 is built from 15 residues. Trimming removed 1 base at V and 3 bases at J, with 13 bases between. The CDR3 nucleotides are TGTGCCAGCAGCCAAGGGGGTAGCGGATTCTACGAGCAGTACTTC. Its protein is CASSQGGSGFYEQYF.

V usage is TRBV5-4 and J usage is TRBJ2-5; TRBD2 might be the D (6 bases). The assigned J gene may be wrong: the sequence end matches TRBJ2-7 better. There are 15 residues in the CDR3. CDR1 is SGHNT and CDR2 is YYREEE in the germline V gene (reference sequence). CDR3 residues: CASSLETGVSYEQYF. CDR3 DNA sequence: TGTGCCAGCAGCTTGGAGACGGGAGTAAGCTACGAGCAGTACTTC.

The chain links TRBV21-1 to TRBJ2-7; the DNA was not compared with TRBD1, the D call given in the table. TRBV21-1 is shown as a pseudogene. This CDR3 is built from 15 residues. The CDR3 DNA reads TGTGCCAGCAGCAAAGGTGGACAGGGTTCCTACGAGCAGTACTTC. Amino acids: CASSKGGQGSYEQYF.

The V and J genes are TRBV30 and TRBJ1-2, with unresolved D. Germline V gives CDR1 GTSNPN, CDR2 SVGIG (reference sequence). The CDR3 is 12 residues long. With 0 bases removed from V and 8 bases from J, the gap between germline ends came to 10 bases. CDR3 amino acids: CAWSVVLEGYTF. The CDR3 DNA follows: TGTGCCTGGAGTGTAGTCCTCGAGGGCTACACCTTC.

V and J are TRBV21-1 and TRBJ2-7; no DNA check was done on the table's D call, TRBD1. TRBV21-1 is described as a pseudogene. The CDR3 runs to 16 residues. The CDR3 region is CASSPPRFDSTYEQYF. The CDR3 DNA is TGTGCCAGCAGCCCTCCTCGATTTGACAGCACCTACGAGCAGTACTTC.